The entry below describes one T cell receptor beta chain. It lacks a known antigen. Nothing much larger sits one base from this clone, and base qualities are not available. The sample belongs to a study of CD8 T cells in ankylosing spondylitis (dated by TCRdb to the late 2010s). Background for the entire study: T cell receptor beta repertoires were profiled in healthy donors and ankylosing spondylitis patients so that disease-linked TCR variants could be found. In total, the full study cohort was made up of roughly 110 healthy donors and some 26 ankylosing spondylitis patients. Peripheral blood was sampled, and synovial fluid was additionally collected from ankylosing spondylitis patients.

General conclusions and limits of the study: A CD8+ phenotype was shown by the disease-linked clones, which were found at relatively low frequencies in peripheral blood. Some motif variants were previously reported in synovial fluid and blood of reactive arthritis patients, suggesting common disease-initiation mechanisms. Blood from ankylosing spondylitis patients appeared to be characterized by a TCR beta motif made up of under 10 highly homologous amino acid variants. The disease-linked clones were reported as significantly enriched in matched synovial fluid samples from ankylosing spondylitis patients.

Sequencing was carried out with an Illumina HiSeq 2500. TCR beta libraries were prepared by quantitative 5'-RACE with molecular barcodes. The original methods were these. Disease-linked TCR variants were identified with a new computational method built on a probabilistic model of VDJ rearrangement. The public sequencing data were trimmed at Q25 with fastp and processed into clonotypes with MiXCR by TCRdb, which kept only in-frame beta chains. Each record represents a unique CDR3 protein, reported with the most common genes and DNA among its rows. These V and J calls rely on TCRdb rather than the paper's analysis. This sample is represented by about 320,000 distinct CDR3 sequences; roughly 12% of them were singletons. The ten largest make up 8% to 9.5% of the sample. CDR1 and CDR2, looked up from the germline V gene (reference sequence), are DFQATT and SNEGSKA. There are 14 amino acids in the CDR3, from cysteine to phenylalanine inclusive. Of the read, only the CDR3 DNA is kept; its 42 bases are in frame from base 1. Between the V and J ends, shortened by 0 bases and 3 bases respectively, the junction contains 12 bases.

The sample comprised blood, either unsorted or a sorted T cell fraction (not recorded which). This sequence uses TRBV20-1 and TRBJ2-7; a weak D assignment points to TRBD1 (5 bases agree). This TCR was recovered from a female donor with ankylosing spondylitis or in good health (not recorded which). At the DNA level, the sequence is TGCAGTGCTAGAGATCCTTGGACATACTACGAGCAGTACTTC. It translates to CSARDPWTYYEQYF.